This T cell receptor (beta chain) was sequenced during a study of blood T cells in healthy people across ages. Primers used in a second PCR of roughly 6 to 11 cycles were a sample-barcoded 5' primer and a J-beta primer mix. TCRdb independently ran MiXCR on the 5' RACE reads; one entry per CDR3 protein. The sample records about a million distinct CDR3 sequences, under 40% being singletons. Germline lookup yields CDR1 MNHNY and CDR2 SVGAGI (reference sequence). This CDR3 region has 15 residues. Germline trimming cut 7 bases from V and 6 bases from J; bases unmatched to any gene: 7. The sample taken for sequencing was blood. The chain combines TRBV6-6 with TRBJ2-2; TRBD1 aligns across 11 bases. This TCR was recovered from a man younger than 35 in good health. CDR3 in DNA: TGTGCCAGCAACCGGGGACAGGGGGACGCCGGGGAGCTGTTTTTT. Amino acid sequence: CASNRGQGDAGELFF.